This T cell receptor beta chain was observed in a study of blood T cell repertoires in COVID-19. At the level of the study: PBMCs, B-cell-depleted T cells, or T cells were the source of the cDNA or gDNA that made up the material.

Germline CDR1 MDHEN, CDR2 SYDVKM. The CDR3 runs to 11 residues. This table comes from immunoSEQ multiplex PCR, and its TCRdb copy is limited to in-frame clones, with some not included. The table has under 150,000 clones, more than 80% seen once; the top ten hold approximately 9%. This sequence joins TRBV28 and TRBJ1-2, with no clear D. This clonotype was sampled from a woman older than 75 in a cohort sampled during active or convalescent COVID-19. Material for sequencing was peripheral blood. The CDR3 loop is CVSSSSSGYTF. In DNA, the CDR3 is TGTGTCTCTTCTTCCAGTTCAGGCTACACCTTC.